The T cell receptor beta chain under discussion was sequenced for a study of cytomegalovirus exposure and HLA in healthy donors. The junction had 7 bases not matched to a gene; V was cut back by 7 bases and J by 8 bases. This CDR3 has 15 residues. Germline lookup yields CDR1 MNHNS and CDR2 SASEGT. Produced via immunoSEQ multiplex PCR; TCRdb's table is partial and in-frame only. This sample carries 200,000 to 250,000 clones, roughly 91% of them seen once, and the ten largest clones take 2% to 2.5%. V gene TRBV6-1 combines with J gene TRBJ2-1, with TRBD2 matching 14 bases. Sequenced: PBMCs. This sequence was found in a woman aged 18-30 years in good health and CMV-seropositive. Written as DNA, the CDR3 is TGTGCCAGCATTCCCGGGACTAGCGGGAGAGATGAGCAGTTCTTC. Translation gives CASIPGTSGRDEQFF.